The text below deals with one T cell receptor (beta chain). The antigen is unknown. Germline assignment: CDR1 DFQATT and CDR2 SNEGSKA (reference sequence). V was clipped by 8 bases and J by 4 bases, with 13 bases between them. This CDR3 contains 12 residues. This sample stems from a study of identical twins. One entry per CDR3 protein results from TCRdb running MiXCR on the 5' RACE reads. This table holds 650,000 to 750,000 distinct CDR3 sequences, approximately 21% found once. Study-wide results and limits: Abundant cord blood beta clonotypes carried fewer insertions; memory repertoires showed none. Within beta out-of-frame sequences, the excess sharing observed between twins was weaker. The models systematically underestimated how much out-of-frame TCR alpha was shared in monozygotic twins.

The same data also contributed to another study, on T cells expressing NK-cell markers. This second study says: Repertoire data for TCR beta were derived from sorted T cells (CD3+CD56+NKG2C+, CD3+CD56+NKG2C- and CD3+CD56-NKG2C+).

The sequencing sample was made of PBMCs. The receptor comes from a young woman in good health. V and J are TRBV20-1 and TRBJ2-3; D unresolved. CDR3 nucleotide sequence: TGCAGTCTCCGCATATCGTCAGATACGCAGTATTTT. As protein: CSLRISSDTQYF.